This T cell receptor (beta chain) was identified during a study of patients and donors after allogeneic stem cell transplantation. TCRdb reanalysed the RT-PCR reads using MiXCR and keeps one entry per CDR3 protein. Among 150,000 to 200,000 distinct CDR3 sequences listed, around two fifths were seen once. V dropped 5 bases and J dropped 7; count of bases not matched to a gene: 13. This CDR3 has 15 residues. CDR1 and CDR2 from the germline V gene are PRHDT and FYEKMQ (reference sequence). The genes are TRBV13 and TRBJ2-7, with 8 nucleotides matching TRBD1. The receptor's source is a human donor who was either an allogeneic HSCT recipient or a stem cell or donor lymphocyte infusion donor (not recorded which). It is not recorded whose cells these are; they may come from a transplant donor. The sample taken for sequencing was blood, either unsorted or a sorted T cell fraction (not recorded which). The CDR3 DNA sequence: TGTGCCAGCAGCGGCGGACAGGGCTCGGGACCTGAGCAGTACTTC. Protein product: CASSGGQGSGPEQYF.